What follows are 18 T cell receptor beta chains derived from one specimen sequenced in a study of T cell repertoires in ileal Crohn's disease. As to time point: neoterminal ileum biopsy at postoperative endoscopy, about 6 months after surgery. Using immunoSEQ multiplex PCR, the repertoire was profiled, and TCRdb retains in-frame clones only, with some absent. The repertoire includes more than 10,000 clones, 80% to 90% of them detected once, and more than 12% sits in the top ten. Sequencing was performed on ileal tissue. The receptors were gathered from an adult with Crohn's disease.

In its sample, this clone was seen once. This chain uses TRBV4-1 with TRBJ1-4, with D perhaps matching TRBD1 (5 bases). V lost 3 bases and J lost 14, with 34 bases in between. Germline V gene lookup returns CDR1 MGHRA and CDR2 YSYEKL. There are 19 residues in the CDR3. In DNA form, the CDR3 reads TGCGCCAGCAGCCATCTGGCGCCCCCCTTACAGACAGCCCATGACCGGCTGTTTTTT. Translated, it gives CASSHLAPPLQTAHDRLFF.

J is TRBJ1-5 and V is TRBV27; no firm D call. The V and J ends lost 3 bases and 3 bases respectively, with 12 bases between them. The CDR3 has 15 amino acids. The germline V gene has CDR1 MNHEY and CDR2 SMNVEV (reference sequence). The CDR3 DNA follows: TGTGCCAGCAGTTTGGTTCCGGGGTTCAATCAGCCCCAGCATTTT. This encodes CASSLVPGFNQPQHF.

V usage is TRBV19 and J usage is TRBJ1-5, with TRBD1 identical over 8 bases. The ends lost 5 bases at V and 6 bases at J; junction bases unmatched: 9. The CDR3 is made up of 15 amino acids. Germline CDR1 is LNHDA and CDR2 is SQIVND (reference sequence). CDR3 bases: TGTGCCAGTAGTCCGCTGACAGGGGAGAGTCAGCCCCAGCATTTT. Protein: CASSPLTGESQPQHF.

This rearrangement joins TRBV7-9 to TRBJ1-1; tentative D call: TRBD1 (5 bases). Germline loops: CDR1 SEHNR, CDR2 FQNEAQ (reference sequence). CDR3 length: 14 residues. Between the trimmed V and J ends, which lost 6 bases and 1 base, there was a span of 12 bases. As DNA, the CDR3 is TGTGCCAGCAGGCATCAGGGAGGGAACACTGAAGCTTTCTTT. This translates into CASRHQGGNTEAFF.

The rearrangement uses TRBV6-1 and TRBJ1-5; no clear D gene. The germline V gene has CDR1 MNHNS and CDR2 SASEGT. CDR3 length equals 14 residues. V was shortened by 2 bases and J by 7 bases, with 12 bases between the two germline ends. CDR3 region: CASSEMEAWQPQHF. DNA of the CDR3: TGTGCCAGCAGTGAAATGGAGGCTTGGCAGCCCCAGCATTTT.

The chain couples TRBV5-1 to TRBJ1-2, with 8 bases matching TRBD1. There are 16 residues in the CDR3. V was clipped by 2 bases and J by 1 base; unmatched bases: 7. The germline V gene has CDR1 SGHRS and CDR2 YFSETQ. In DNA, the CDR3 is TGCGCCAGCAGCTTCCGACAGGGGTACCTTAACTATGGCTACACCTTC. Protein product: CASSFRQGYLNYGYTF.

The chain couples TRBV5-1 to TRBJ2-7; 10 nucleotides line up with TRBD2. This CDR3 is built from 15 residues. J lost 5 bases, V lost 1 base, and 6 bases had no gene match. CDR1 and CDR2 (germline): SGHRS, YFSETQ. In nucleotides, the CDR3 is TGCGCCAGCAGCTTGCCTAGCGGGAGCTACGACGAGCAGTACTTC. Amino acid sequence: CASSLPSGSYDEQYF. Complete variable domain (other parts from reference TRBV5-1 and TRBJ2-7): KAGVTQTPRYLIKTRGQQVTLSCSPISGHRSVSWYQQTPGQGLQFLFEYFSETQRNKGNFPGRFSGRQFSNSRSEMNVSTLELGDSALYLCASSLPSGSYDEQYFGPGTRLTVT.

J is TRBJ2-5 and V is TRBV7-9, with 8 nucleotides matching TRBD2. The length of the CDR3 is 14 residues. The V gene's germline CDR1 is SEHNR and CDR2 FQNEAQ (reference sequence). V shed 5 bases and J 4 bases; nucleotides not matched to a gene: 6. CDR3 amino acids: CASSPPGLGETQYF. CDR3 DNA: TGTGCCAGCAGCCCCCCGGGACTAGGAGAGACCCAGTACTTC.

This rearrangement joins TRBV28 to TRBJ1-2; D is possibly TRBD1 (5 bases). The CDR3 runs 15 residues. The V gene lost 7 bases and the J gene lost 6 bases, with 21 bases spanning the gap. Germline V gene data show CDR1 as MDHEN and CDR2 as SYDVKM. CDR3 residues: CASNSPGGGWDGYTF. CDR3 in DNA: TGTGCCAGCAACTCCCCCGGCGGGGGGTGGGATGGCTACACCTTC.

This rearrangement joins TRBV7-9 to TRBJ2-7; D might be TRBD2 (6 bases). The CDR3 runs 12 residues. V lost 5 bases and J lost 6, with 11 bases in between. Germline CDR1 is SEHNR and CDR2 is FQNEAQ (reference sequence). The CDR3 region is CASSGGGGEQYF. The CDR3 nucleotides read TGTGCCAGCAGCGGTGGGGGAGGCGAGCAGTACTTC.

The chain combines TRBV5-4 with TRBJ2-1; weak D call: TRBD2 (6 bases). Germline V gene sequence: CDR1 SGHNT, CDR2 YYREEE (reference sequence). This CDR3 has 16 residues. Trimming stripped 4 bases from V and 6 bases from J, with 20 bases between. CDR3 amino acids: CASSGVWAGSGNEQFF. For the CDR3, the DNA is TGTGCCAGCAGCGGCGTTTGGGCCGGGAGCGGCAATGAGCAGTTCTTC.

The V and J genes are TRBV6-5 and TRBJ1-1, with no clear D. Between the trimmed V and J ends, which lost 6 bases and 3 bases, there was a span of 17 bases. Looked up from germline, CDR1 is MNHEY and CDR2 is SVGAGI. CDR3 length equals 15 residues. This chain's CDR3 is CASSRPFGKDTEAFF. CDR3 bases: TGTGCCAGCAGCCGGCCATTCGGGAAGGACACTGAAGCTTTCTTT.

This clone was detected once. CDR3 protein: CASSIADSTDTQYF. As DNA, the CDR3 is TGTGCCAGTAGTATAGCGGACTCCACAGATACGCAGTATTTT. This chain connects TRBV19 to TRBJ2-3; a possible D gene is TRBD2 (5 bases). The CDR3 spans 14 residues. V lost 1 base and J lost 2, with 7 bases in between. The germline CDR1 and CDR2 sequences are LNHDA and SQIVND (reference sequence).

The chain carries TRBV5-8 and TRBJ2-1; 11 bases agree with TRBD2. Germline lookup yields CDR1 SGHTS and CDR2 YDEGEE. V shed 5 bases, J shed 8 bases, and the junction held 6 bases outside the gene matches. The CDR3 has 14 amino acids. The CDR3 protein is CASSRLAGFDEQFF. The CDR3 region has the DNA TGTGCCAGCAGTAGACTAGCGGGATTCGATGAGCAGTTCTTC. Looking up the rest from reference TRBV5-8 and TRBJ2-1 gives the full variable domain: EAGVTQSPTHLIKTRGQQATLRCSPISGHTSVYWYQQALGLGLQFLLWYDEGEERNRGNFPPRFSGRQFPNYSSELNVNALELEDSALYLCASSRLAGFDEQFFGPGTRLTVL.

V gene TRBV6-5 combines with J gene TRBJ1-1; tentatively, D is TRBD1 (5 bases). V lost 8 bases to trimming and J lost 11 bases, with 15 bases between them. Looked up from germline, CDR1 is MNHEY and CDR2 is SVGAGI. The CDR3 runs to 11 residues. The chain's CDR3 is CASDGGGEAFF. In nucleotides, the CDR3 is TGTGCCAGCGACGGGGGGGGAGAGGCTTTCTTT.

CDR3 sequence (DNA): TGTGCCAGCAGGCCCAAGGCCCTTAGCCCTGAAGCTTTCTTT. This gives the protein CASRPKALSPEAFF. This rearrangement joins TRBV6-6 to TRBJ1-1; D is undetermined. V was shortened by 6 bases and J by 6 bases, with 17 bases between the two germline ends. Per germline, CDR1 MNHNY and CDR2 SVGAGI (reference sequence). The length of the CDR3 is 14 residues.

The chain joins TRBV12-2 to TRBJ1-1; TRBD1, the D gene given by the table, was not confirmed from the DNA. TRBV12-2 is listed as a pseudogene. The CDR3 length is 15 residues. This CDR3 is CASRLDRGRNTEAFF. Written as DNA, the CDR3 is TGTGCAAGTCGCTTAGACAGGGGGCGAAACACTGAAGCTTTCTTT.

The rearrangement joins TRBV6-1 to TRBJ2-5; 11 nucleotides line up with TRBD1. CDR1 MNHNS and CDR2 SASEGT come from the germline V gene. This CDR3 has 15 amino acids. V trimming: 8 bases; J trimming: 2 bases; junction bases outside the gene matches: 7. CDR3 in amino acids: CASGGGTGGQETQYF. The CDR3 DNA follows: TGTGCCAGCGGAGGCGGGACAGGGGGACAAGAGACCCAGTACTTC.